This TCR beta chain was sequenced during a study of blood T cells in healthy people across ages. Study-wide results and caveats: As naive T cell percentage varied, TCR beta diversity correlated strongly with it.

V was cut by 4 bases and J by 3 bases, with 9 bases left in between. Germline V gives CDR1 SGHDN, CDR2 FVKESK. CDR3 length equals 13 residues. Through a sample-barcoded 5' primer and a J-beta primer mix, a second PCR was run for roughly 7 to 11 cycles. TCRdb ran MiXCR on the 5' RACE reads and lists one entry per CDR3 protein. The repertoire holds approximately 400,000 distinct CDR3 sequences, with 50% to 60% as singletons. This clonotype was picked up one time. Its antigen is not known. The origin of this receptor is a man in his 60s in good health. This chain connects TRBV14 to TRBJ2-5; D call uncertain. Material: blood. CDR3 sequence (DNA): TGTGCCAGCAGCCCCTACCTGAAAGAGACCCAGTACTTC. This codes for CASSPYLKETQYF. Complete variable domain (other parts from reference TRBV14 and TRBJ2-5): EAGVTQFPSHSVIEKGQTVTLRCDPISGHDNLYWYRRVMGKEIKFLLHFVKESKQDESGMPNNRFLAERTGGTYSTLKVQPAELEDSGVYFCASSPYLKETQYFGPGTRLLVL.